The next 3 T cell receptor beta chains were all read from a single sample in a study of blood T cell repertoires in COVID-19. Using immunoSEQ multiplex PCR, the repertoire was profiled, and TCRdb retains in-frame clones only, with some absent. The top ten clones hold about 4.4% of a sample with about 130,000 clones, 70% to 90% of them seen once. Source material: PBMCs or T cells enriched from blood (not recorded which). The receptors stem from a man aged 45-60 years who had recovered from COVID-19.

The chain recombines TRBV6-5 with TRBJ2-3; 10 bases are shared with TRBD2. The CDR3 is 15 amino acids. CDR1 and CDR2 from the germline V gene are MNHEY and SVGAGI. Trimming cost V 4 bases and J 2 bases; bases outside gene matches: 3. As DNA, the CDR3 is TGTGCCAGCAGTTCCGGGACTAGCGACACAGATACGCAGTATTTT. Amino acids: CASSSGTSDTDTQYF.

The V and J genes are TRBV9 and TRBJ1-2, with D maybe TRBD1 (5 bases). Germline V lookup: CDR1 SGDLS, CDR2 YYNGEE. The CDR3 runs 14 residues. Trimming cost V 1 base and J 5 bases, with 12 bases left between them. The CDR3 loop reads CASSVSRQLYGYTF. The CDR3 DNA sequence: TGTGCCAGCAGCGTATCCCGACAGTTATATGGCTACACCTTC.

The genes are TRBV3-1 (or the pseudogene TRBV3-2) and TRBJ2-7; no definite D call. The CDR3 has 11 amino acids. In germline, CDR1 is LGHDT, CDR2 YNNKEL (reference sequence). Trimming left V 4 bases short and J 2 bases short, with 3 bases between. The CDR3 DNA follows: TGTGCCAGCAGCCGTACCTACGAGCAGTACTTC. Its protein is CASSRTYEQYF.